What follows is one TCR beta chain and its context. What this receptor recognizes is not known. Qualities for individual bases were not recorded, and no much larger clone is one base off. Library method: the immunoSEQ multiplex PCR assay. TCRdb re-hosts the immuneACCESS table, in-frame sequences only. Its copies lack some clones; in the studies checked, an unresolved V gene accounts for under half of them, and the cause for the rest is not known. Here the sample has fewer than 85,000 clones; roughly 91% occur a single time. Approximately 14% of the sample rests with the top ten. The sample originates from a study of control samples from healthy donors and cancer patients (dated by TCRdb to about 2020). Sequencing was performed on blood. This TCR was recovered from a man aged 30 to 45 in good health.

The nucleotide sequence reads as follows: TGTGCCAGCAAACGAGGATCCGCCTACGAGCAGTACTTC. Its coded protein is CASKRGSAYEQYF. The sequence is built from TRBV25-1 and TRBJ2-7, with the D gene not confidently named. For CDR1 and CDR2, the germline V gene lists MGHDK and SYGVNS. The CDR3 goes from the cysteine to the phenylalanine over 13 residues. Only the CDR3 DNA stays, 39 bases, in frame from base 1. V loses 7 bases of germline sequence and J loses 2 bases, and the interval between the two ends is 12 bases.